This TCR beta chain was sequenced in a study of T-cell reconstitution after alpha-beta-depleted transplantation in children. This CDR3 has 14 amino acids. V shed 0 bases and J shed 9 bases, with 12 bases lying between them. The germline V gene encodes CDR1 LGHNA and CDR2 YNFKEQ. Researchers prepared the TCRbeta library using unique molecular identifiers, the study reports. TCRdb itself ran the PCR reads through MiXCR, one entry per CDR3 protein. The data hold about 98,000 distinct CDR3 sequences, with around 7.8% observed a single time. In this sample, this clonotype turned up a few times. Its antigen remains unidentified. General observations from the study: Expanded graft clones numbering several hundred reportedly gave rise to alpha-beta T cells about two months after transplant.

This material consisted of PBMCs, taken before TCRalphabeta/CD19-depleted stem cell transplant. The chain employs TRBV4-2 and TRBJ2-1; D uncertain. This TCR was sampled from a boy between 2 and 10 years old with acute lymphoblastic leukemia, due to receive a stem cell transplant. CDR3 residues: CASSQDPTRGEQFF. The CDR3 bases are TGTGCCAGCAGCCAAGATCCGACCCGCGGTGAGCAGTTCTTC.